The following is a T cell receptor beta chain sequence with its context. Its antigen is unknown. CD4+ T cell isolation took place after 10 days of culture. Of the BNT162b2 and mRNA-1273 vaccines, participants received two doses of one or the other. Each culture had half its medium swapped for IL-2 medium on days 3 and 7. The data were obtained in a study of vaccination effects on CD4 cells after COVID-19. Study summary: Before any sequencing was done, the ViraFEST assay used viral peptide pools to expand antigen-specific CD4+ T cells. Regarding the study as a whole: Clones that were induced by infection or by vaccine showed marked contraction late after vaccination.

Using immunoSEQ multiplex PCR, the repertoire was profiled, and TCRdb retains in-frame clones only, with some absent. The table has approximately 60,000 clones, about 78% seen once; the top ten hold 3.5% to 5%. The receptor comes from a human donor who received a COVID-19 vaccine. The source material was CD4+ T cells from PBMCs cultured without peptide, sampled after COVID-19 vaccination.

The CDR3: CASSPGTSGNEQFF. DNA of the CDR3: TGTGCCAGCAGTCCCGGGACTAGCGGCAATGAGCAGTTCTTC. The V and J genes are TRBV28 and TRBJ2-1; TRBD2 matches 11 bases. The CDR3 runs to 14 residues. The trim removed 5 bases at V and 6 bases at J, leaving 3 bases unmatched. Germline V gene lookup returns CDR1 MDHEN and CDR2 SYDVKM.